The clone carrying this T cell receptor beta chain was observed a few times. Its antigen is unidentified. Trimming took 4 bases from V and 6 from J; bases not matched to a gene: 8. This CDR3 is built from 15 residues. The germline V gene has CDR1 LGHNA and CDR2 YNFKEQ. These data originate in a study of cytomegalovirus exposure and HLA in healthy donors. Primers included in the PCR were 60 Vbeta and 13 Jbeta primers. Study processing details: A later analysis counted 65 million to 95 million unique TCR beta chains, about 10 million shared. The protocol was immunoSEQ multiplex PCR, while the TCRdb copy is restricted to in-frame clones and leaves out a portion. The DNA gave D and trimming, while V, J and clone size come from that table. The table shows more than 75,000 clones, with about 70% occurring only once. Broader study findings: The authors later linked a missense DCLRE1C variant to TCR beta V- and J-gene trimming. In vitro experiments confirmed that three CMV-associated chains were specific for CMV antigens. Reports state that TCR beta sequences accurately predicted most subjects' HLA-A and HLA-B alleles.

Source material: PBMCs. The rearrangement links TRBV4-2 to TRBJ1-2; 10 bases align to TRBD1. The receptor's source is a woman aged 50 to 65 in good health and CMV-seropositive. CDR3 protein: CASSLSDRGTNGYTF. In DNA, the CDR3 is TGTGCCAGCAGCCTCTCGGACAGGGGGACCAATGGCTACACCTTC.